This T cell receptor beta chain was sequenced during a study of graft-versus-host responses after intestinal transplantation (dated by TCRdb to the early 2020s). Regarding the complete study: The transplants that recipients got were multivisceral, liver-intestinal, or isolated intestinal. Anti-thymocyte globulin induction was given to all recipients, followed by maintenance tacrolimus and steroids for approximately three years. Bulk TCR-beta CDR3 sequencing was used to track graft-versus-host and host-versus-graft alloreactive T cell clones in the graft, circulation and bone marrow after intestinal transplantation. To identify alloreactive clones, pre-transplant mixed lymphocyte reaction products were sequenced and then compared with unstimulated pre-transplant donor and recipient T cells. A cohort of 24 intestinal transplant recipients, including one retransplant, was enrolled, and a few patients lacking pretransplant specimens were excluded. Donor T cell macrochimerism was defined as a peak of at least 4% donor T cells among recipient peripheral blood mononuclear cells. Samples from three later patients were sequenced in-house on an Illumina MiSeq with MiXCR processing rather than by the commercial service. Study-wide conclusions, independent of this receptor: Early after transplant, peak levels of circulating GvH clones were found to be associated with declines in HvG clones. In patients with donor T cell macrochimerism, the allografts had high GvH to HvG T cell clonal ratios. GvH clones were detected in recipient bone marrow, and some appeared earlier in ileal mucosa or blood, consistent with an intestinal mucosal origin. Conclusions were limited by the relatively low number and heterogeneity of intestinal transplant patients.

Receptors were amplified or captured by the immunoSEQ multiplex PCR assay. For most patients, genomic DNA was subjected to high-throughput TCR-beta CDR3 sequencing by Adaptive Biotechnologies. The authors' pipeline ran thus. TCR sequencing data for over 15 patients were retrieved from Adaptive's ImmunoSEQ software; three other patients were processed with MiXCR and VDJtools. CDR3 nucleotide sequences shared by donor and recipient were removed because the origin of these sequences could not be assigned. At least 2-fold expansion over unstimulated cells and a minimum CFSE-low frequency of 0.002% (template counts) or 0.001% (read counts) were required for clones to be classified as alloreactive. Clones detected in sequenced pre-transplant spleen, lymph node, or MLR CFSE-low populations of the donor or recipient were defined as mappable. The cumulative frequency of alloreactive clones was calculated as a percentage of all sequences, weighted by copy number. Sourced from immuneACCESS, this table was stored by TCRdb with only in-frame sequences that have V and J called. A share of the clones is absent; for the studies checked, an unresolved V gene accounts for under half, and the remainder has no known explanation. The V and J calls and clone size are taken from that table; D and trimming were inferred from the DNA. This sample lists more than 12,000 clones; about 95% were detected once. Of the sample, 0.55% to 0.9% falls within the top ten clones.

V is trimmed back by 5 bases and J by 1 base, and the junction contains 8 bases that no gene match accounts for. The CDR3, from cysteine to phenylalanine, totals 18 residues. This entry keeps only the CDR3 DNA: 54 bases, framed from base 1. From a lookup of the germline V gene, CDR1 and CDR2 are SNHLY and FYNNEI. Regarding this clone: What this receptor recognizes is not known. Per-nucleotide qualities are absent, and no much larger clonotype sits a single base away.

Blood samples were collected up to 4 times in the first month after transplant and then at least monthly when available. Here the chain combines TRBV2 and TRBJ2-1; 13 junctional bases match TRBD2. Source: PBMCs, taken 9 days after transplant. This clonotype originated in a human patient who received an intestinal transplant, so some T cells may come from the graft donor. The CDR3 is CASSSLPGLAGSYNEQFF. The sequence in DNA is TGTGCCAGCAGTTCACTACCGGGACTAGCGGGGTCCTACAATGAGCAGTTCTTC.